The source of this T cell receptor (beta chain) is a study of blood T cell repertoires in COVID-19. TCRdb's table, derived via immunoSEQ multiplex PCR, lists solely in-frame clones and lacks some. The sample holds 250,000 to 300,000 clones; roughly 85% are singletons and the top ten take roughly 5.3%. This receptor was obtained from a man in his fifties with active or convalescent COVID-19. The material sequenced was peripheral blood.

In DNA form, the CDR3 reads TGCGCCAGCAGCCAAGCCCCGGGACAGGGGTTCCGGGAGCTGTTTTTT. Its translation: CASSQAPGQGFRELFF. The V and J genes are TRBV4-1 and TRBJ2-2, with TRBD1 matching over 10 bases. The CDR3 totals 16 residues. After removal of 1 base from V and 9 bases from J, the junction contained 8 bases not matched to a gene. Germline-derived CDR1 and CDR2 are MGHRA and YSYEKL.